This T cell receptor beta chain was documented in a study of blood T cell repertoires in COVID-19. The overall study: The origin of the acute and convalescent COVID-19 samples was the United States, Italy and Spain.

Ages ranged from 18 to 89 years, with residence in around 24 US areas. Data came from immunoSEQ multiplex PCR; TCRdb stores just in-frame clones and leaves some out. Of over 350,000 clones in the sample, 88% were seen once. This TCR was sampled from a woman between 18 and 29 years old who had recovered from COVID-19. The sequenced material came from PBMCs or T cells enriched from blood (not recorded which).

CDR3 loop: CASSLGSLISNNEQFF. The CDR3 DNA reads as TGTGCCAGCAGCTTAGGGTCACTAATCTCTAACAATGAGCAGTTCTTC. The V gene is TRBV7-8, the J gene TRBJ2-1; the D is unclear. CDR1 and CDR2 (germline): SGHVS, FQNEAQ. This CDR3 has 16 residues. The V and J ends lost 1 base and 5 bases respectively, with 15 bases between them.